This T cell receptor (beta chain) appears in the sequencing data of a study of cytomegalovirus exposure and HLA in healthy donors. Findings and caveats of the study: TCR beta chains associated with HLA were, in a later analysis, more clonally expanded than equally common others. Across HLA loci, a later analysis found differing TCR association rates, with DRB1 most and HLA-C fewest. While the bulk of TCR sequences proved rare, some public TCRs turned up in many donors. TCR beta V segments were, for the most part, productive about 87% or about 30% of the time in an earlier analysis.

Trimming removed 8 bases from V and 7 bases from J; junction bases left unmatched: 9. CDR1 is GTSNPN, CDR2 SVGIG, per germline (reference sequence). The CDR3 extends over 13 amino acids. There are a few counts of this clone. Its antigen is not identified. It was with 60 Vbeta and 13 Jbeta primers that the PCR ran. Sequencing used immunoSEQ multiplex PCR; TCRdb keeps in-frame clones, though not all of them. This table has 95,000 to 150,000 clones, 66% appearing once. The V gene is TRBV30, the J gene TRBJ1-1; TRBD1 aligns across 11 bases. Specimen: PBMCs. The TCR comes from a man between 18 and 35 years old in good health and CMV-seronegative. The CDR3 region has the DNA TGTGCCAGGACAGGGGGCGTGCAAGGTGAAGCTTTCTTT. Encoded protein: CARTGGVQGEAFF.